The 27 T cell receptor beta chains in this list originate from one sample, sequenced in a study of Ad26.COV2.S vaccination and SARS-CoV-2 variants. Only in-frame clones appear in the TCRdb table, and some are missing; sequencing was by immunoSEQ multiplex PCR. The sample holds more than 300,000 clones, around four fifths seen once. Treatment denoted: 15 to 20 received Ad26.COV2.S at low or high dose, single or two shots; about 5 received placebo; per-sample allocation not given. Specimen acquisition occurred on day 63 following the initial vaccine or placebo injection. The material sequenced was peripheral blood, taken in a trial of Ad26.COV2.S vaccine versus placebo. These receptors originate from a person between 18 and 65 years old who received the Ad26.COV2.S COVID-19 vaccine or a placebo.

This sequence joins TRBV29-1 and TRBJ2-3; 8 bases match TRBD2. Germline lookup yields CDR1 SQVTM and CDR2 ANQGSEA. J lost 4 bases, V lost 2 bases, and 11 bases had no gene match. The CDR3 is made up of 16 amino acids. The CDR3, as DNA: TGCAGCGTTGAACGGGGTAGCGGGGATTTACCAGATACGCAGTATTTT. Its translation is CSVERGSGDLPDTQYF.

This clone has only a few counts. J is TRBJ1-3 and V is TRBV4-1; D is undetermined. This CDR3 contains 16 residues. V lost 1 base to trimming and J lost 0 bases, with 10 bases between them. CDR1 and CDR2 (germline): MGHRA, YSYEKL. CDR3: CASSQGRARSGNTIYF. As DNA, the CDR3 is TGCGCCAGCAGCCAAGGAAGGGCACGCTCTGGAAACACCATATATTTT.

The V call is TRBV4-1, the J call TRBJ1-2; D might be TRBD1 (5 bases). This CDR3 contains 14 residues. V was clipped by 2 bases and J by 8 bases, with 15 bases between them. From germline, CDR1 is MGHRA and CDR2 YSYEKL. Here the CDR3 reads CASSQNSRVRGYTF. In DNA, the CDR3 is TGCGCCAGCAGCCAAAACTCCAGGGTTCGCGGCTACACCTTC.

V is TRBV28 and J is TRBJ1-1; D might be TRBD1 (6 bases). V lost 6 bases and J lost 5, with 16 bases in between. Germline V gives CDR1 MDHEN, CDR2 SYDVKM. The CDR3 has 14 amino acids. In nucleotides, the CDR3 is TGTGCCAGCAGAGAGACAGGAAGTTTTACTGAAGCTTTCTTT. Translation gives CASRETGSFTEAFF.

The J gene is TRBJ2-5, the V gene TRBV3-1 (or the pseudogene TRBV3-2); no clear D gene. The V end lost 4 bases, the J end lost 5 bases, and 5 bases lay between the germline ends. CDR3 size: 11 residues. Germline V lookup: CDR1 LGHDT, CDR2 YNNKEL (reference sequence). For the CDR3, the DNA is TGTGCCAGCAGCCGAGTGGAGACCCAGTACTTC. It is translated as CASSRVETQYF.

The J gene is TRBJ2-3, the V gene TRBV6-4; 12 nucleotides agree with TRBD2. The CDR3 sequence is 16 residues long. Germline V lookup: CDR1 MRHNA, CDR2 SNTAGT. V gave up 6 bases and J gave up 4 bases; unmatched junction bases: 8. This CDR3 reads CASSYTSGGRADTQYF. CDR3 in DNA: TGTGCCAGCAGCTATACTAGCGGGGGGCGGGCAGATACGCAGTATTTT.

The V gene is TRBV5-1, the J gene TRBJ2-5; 9 bases line up with TRBD2. This CDR3 spans 15 amino acids. Germline V lookup: CDR1 SGHRS, CDR2 YFSETQ. V gave up 2 bases and J gave up 5 bases; unmatched junction bases: 7. The CDR3: CASSLLGSGRETQYF. CDR3 bases: TGCGCCAGCAGCTTATTGGGGAGCGGGAGGGAGACCCAGTACTTC.

This clone was seen a handful of times. The chain uses TRBV2 and TRBJ2-7, with D perhaps TRBD1 or TRBD2 (5 bases each). Trimming removed 6 bases at V and 0 bases at J, with 9 bases between. CDR3 size: 13 residues. Per germline, CDR1 SNHLY and CDR2 FYNNEI. CDR3 sequence (DNA): TGTGCCAGCAGCTGGGGGAACTCCTACGAGCAGTACTTC. This gives the protein CASSWGNSYEQYF.

The V gene is TRBV2, the J gene TRBJ1-5; 9 bases agree with TRBD1. The CDR3 loop spans 15 amino acids. J was trimmed by 7 bases and V by 4 bases; bases with no gene match: 8. Germline V gives CDR1 SNHLY, CDR2 FYNNEI. The CDR3 here is CASSGDRASGQPQHF. The CDR3 DNA reads as TGTGCCAGCAGTGGGGACAGGGCTTCGGGGCAGCCCCAGCATTTT.

This chain uses TRBV4-2 with TRBJ2-3; 8 bases are a match to TRBD2. The germline V gene encodes CDR1 LGHNA and CDR2 YNFKEQ. CDR3 length equals 16 residues. V gave up 0 bases and J gave up 6 bases; unmatched junction bases: 8. The CDR3 region has the DNA TGTGCCAGCAGCCAAGATAACGGGGGGGTTCAGGATACGCAGTATTTT. Amino acids: CASSQDNGGVQDTQYF.

The genes are TRBV27 and TRBJ1-6; TRBD1 aligns across 7 bases. The CDR3 sequence is 15 residues long. The V gene end was trimmed by 8 bases and the J gene end by 9 bases; junction bases not matched to a gene: 13. Germline loops: CDR1 MNHEY, CDR2 SMNVEV (reference sequence). The CDR3 sequence: CASSETGRSISPLHF. As DNA, the CDR3 is TGTGCCAGCTCCGAGACAGGGCGGTCGATTTCACCCCTCCACTTT.

CDR3 sequence (DNA): TGTGCCAGCAGCTTAGGGTCGGGTCAGCCCCAGCATTTT. It yields the protein CASSLGSGQPQHF. The chain links TRBV11-1 to TRBJ1-5; D is unresolved. Germline V gene data show CDR1 as SGHAT and CDR2 as FQDESV (reference sequence). V gave up 1 base and J gave up 6 bases, with 7 bases separating them. This CDR3 has 13 residues.

In nucleotides, the CDR3 is TGTGCCAGCAGCTTGGGAAAAGGGACAGGGCTTGAAGCTTTCTTT. Its translation is CASSLGKGTGLEAFF. The J gene is TRBJ1-1, the V gene TRBV5-4; 9 bases map to TRBD1. J was trimmed by 7 bases and V by 0 bases; bases with no gene match: 7. From germline, CDR1 is SGHNT and CDR2 YYREEE (reference sequence). The CDR3 length is 15 residues.

This sequence joins TRBV6-5 and TRBJ2-7, with TRBD1 matching 8 bases. Germline CDR1 is MNHEY and CDR2 is SVGAGI. The V segment lost 2 bases and the J segment 6 bases; nucleotides outside the gene matches: 6. The CDR3 is 14 amino acids. In DNA form, the CDR3 reads TGTGCCAGCAGTTACGGGCAGGGGGCGGTCGAGCAGTACTTC. It translates to CASSYGQGAVEQYF.

This rearrangement joins TRBV6-5 to TRBJ1-1; possible D gene TRBD1, 5 bases. V gave up 4 bases and J gave up 4 bases, with 19 bases separating them. CDR1 MNHEY and CDR2 SVGAGI come from the germline V gene. The CDR3 totals 16 residues. The CDR3 DNA reads as TGTGCCAGCAGTTTGGGGCGGGGAGGCGGAATCACTGAAGCTTTCTTT. It specifies CASSLGRGGGITEAFF.

The chain uses TRBV11-2 and TRBJ2-5, with TRBD2 identical over 12 bases. This CDR3 has 13 residues. With 7 bases clipped from V and 7 bases from J, the junction kept 4 bases outside the gene matches. Germline values: CDR1 SGHAT, CDR2 FQNNGV. The CDR3 is CASNLGLAGTQYF. CDR3 sequence (DNA): TGTGCCAGCAACCTGGGACTAGCGGGGACCCAGTACTTC.

In this sample, this clone turned up a few times. The chain combines TRBV4-2 with TRBJ2-1; TRBD1 matches at 11 bases. The germline CDR1 and CDR2 sequences are LGHNA and YNFKEQ. V was pared by 4 bases and J by 7 bases, with 6 bases of the junction left unmatched. The CDR3 runs 15 residues. CDR3 in DNA: TGTGCCAGCAGCCCTTCCGGGACAGGGGGAAATGAGCAGTTCTTC. Its translation: CASSPSGTGGNEQFF.

The genes are TRBV5-1 and TRBJ2-7; TRBD1 aligns across 11 bases. There are 14 residues in the CDR3. V shed 4 bases and J 4 bases; nucleotides not matched to a gene: 4. Germline lookup yields CDR1 SGHRS and CDR2 YFSETQ. The DNA for the CDR3 is TGCGCCAGCAGCACCGGACAGGGGGCGTACGAGCAGTACTTC. It translates to CASSTGQGAYEQYF.

This clone was picked up a small number of times. The chain is built from TRBV9 and TRBJ1-6, with a possible D match to TRBD1 (6 bases). This CDR3 spans 14 amino acids. V was pared by 0 bases and J by 10 bases, with 11 bases between. The germline V gene encodes CDR1 SGDLS and CDR2 YYNGEE. The CDR3 sequence is CASSVDGRGSPLHF. The CDR3, as DNA: TGTGCCAGCAGCGTAGATGGGAGGGGGTCACCCCTCCACTTT.

The chain employs TRBV3-1 (or the pseudogene TRBV3-2) and TRBJ2-2; D may be TRBD1 or TRBD2 (6 bases each). This CDR3 is 14 amino acids long. Germline V gene lookup returns CDR1 LGHDT and CDR2 YNNKEL (reference sequence). V lost 2 bases to trimming and J lost 6 bases, with 10 bases between them. CDR3 DNA: TGTGCCAGCAGCCAAACAGGGAGGCCCGGGGAGCTGTTTTTT. Translation gives CASSQTGRPGELFF.

The chain's CDR3 is CASSTPSTDTQYF. Written as DNA, the CDR3 is TGTGCCAGTAGTACACCGAGCACAGATACGCAGTATTTT. V is TRBV5-5 and J is TRBJ2-3; D unclear. The CDR3 is made up of 13 amino acids. The V and J ends lost 8 bases and 0 bases respectively, with 10 bases between them. Per germline, CDR1 SGHKS and CDR2 YYEKEE (reference sequence).

The V gene is TRBV5-4, the J gene TRBJ2-7; 10 nucleotides line up with TRBD2. CDR3 size: 15 residues. With V trimmed by 2 bases and J by 4 bases, 6 bases remained unmatched. Germline-derived CDR1 and CDR2 are SGHNT and YYREEE (reference sequence). This CDR3 reads CASSFQRGGLYEQYF. The CDR3 DNA sequence: TGTGCCAGCAGCTTCCAGCGGGGGGGCCTTTACGAGCAGTACTTC.

The V gene is TRBV19, the J gene TRBJ2-5; no clear D gene. This CDR3 spans 13 amino acids. The V gene lost 8 bases and the J gene lost 2 bases, with 12 bases spanning the gap. Germline CDR1 is LNHDA and CDR2 is SQIVND (reference sequence). In DNA form, the CDR3 reads TGTGCCAGTTCAGCCTCAACGCAAGAGACCCAGTACTTC. Its protein is CASSASTQETQYF.

CDR3 coding DNA: TGTGCCAGTAGTATCCCCAGGGGAGGGTCACCCCTCCACTTT. It specifies CASSIPRGGSPLHF. This chain joins TRBV19 and TRBJ1-6, with a weak D call TRBD1 (6 bases). CDR1 is LNHDA and CDR2 is SQIVND in the germline V gene (reference sequence). The ends were cut back, 3 bases at V and 10 bases at J, with 13 bases in the middle. The CDR3 covers 14 residues.

This CDR3 reads CASSTGTGGQYF. The DNA of the CDR3 is TGTGCCAGCTCGACCGGGACAGGGGGCCAGTACTTC. V gene TRBV28 combines with J gene TRBJ2-7; TRBD1 matches 12 bases. V was clipped by 8 bases and J by 10 bases; unmatched bases: 6. The CDR3 extends over 12 amino acids. Looked up from germline, CDR1 is MDHEN and CDR2 is SYDVKM.

CDR3 sequence reads: CASTLWAGNSPLHF. Here the CDR3 DNA reads TGTGCCAGCACCCTCTGGGCAGGCAATTCACCCCTCCACTTT. The V gene is TRBV6-5, the J gene TRBJ1-6, with no clear D. The CDR3 is 14 residues long. V lost 7 bases to trimming and J lost 7 bases, with 14 bases between them. Germline V lookup: CDR1 MNHEY, CDR2 SVGAGI.

The V call is TRBV7-2, the J call TRBJ2-3; D is possibly TRBD1 or TRBD2 (6 bases each). V was clipped by 2 bases and J by 6 bases, with 12 bases between them. Germline lookup yields CDR1 SGHTA and CDR2 FQGNSA. The CDR3 extends over 14 amino acids. CDR3: CASSLSGARDTQYF. The CDR3 coding sequence is TGTGCCAGCAGCTTATCGGGGGCCAGGGATACGCAGTATTTT.